Here is one T cell receptor beta chain with its context. The data were obtained in a study of patients and donors after allogeneic stem cell transplantation. TCRdb re-called the RT-PCR reads through MiXCR, storing one row per CDR3 protein. The sample lists approximately 90,000 distinct CDR3 sequences; approximately 5.2% were seen once. Sequencing was performed on blood, either unsorted or a sorted T cell fraction (not recorded which). The origin of this receptor is a human donor who was either an allogeneic HSCT recipient or a stem cell or donor lymphocyte infusion donor (not recorded which). It is not recorded whose cells these are; they may come from a transplant donor.

CDR3 region: CASNSFSTGELFF. The CDR3, as DNA: TGTGCCAGCAACAGTTTCAGTACCGGGGAGCTGTTTTTT. This rearrangement joins TRBV6-1 to TRBJ2-2; D is ambiguous. The CDR3 length is 13 residues. Trimming shortened V by 7 bases and J by 5 bases, and 11 bases separated the two germline ends. Germline assignment: CDR1 MNHNS and CDR2 SASEGT.